This TCR beta chain was obtained from a study of identical twins. Study results and caveats: Carriage of fewer insertions was seen in abundant cord blood beta clonotypes, whereas memory repertoires showed none.

All donors were healthy Caucasians. Germline-derived CDR1 and CDR2 are SQVTM and ANQGSEA. The ends were cut back, 3 bases at V and 6 bases at J, with 8 bases in the middle. There are 12 residues in the CDR3. Addition of a universal primer site occurred through template switching, and cDNA carried unique molecular identifiers. TCRdb re-called the 5' RACE reads through MiXCR, storing one row per CDR3 protein. The sample carries under 300,000 distinct CDR3 sequences, roughly an eighth recorded once. A remark on this clonotype: The antigen is not known.

The same sample was also studied in work on yellow fever vaccine responses in identical twins. This second study notes: The authors reported partly convergent, partly personalized vaccine responses in identical twins.

The chain uses TRBV29-1 and TRBJ2-2; D not certain. The sequenced material came from memory (CD45RO+) T cells sorted from blood. The TCR sequence derives from a woman aged 18-29 years in good health. The DNA for the CDR3 is TGCAGCGTTGAGAAAGGGTCCGGGGAGCTGTTTTTT. This gives the protein CSVEKGSGELFF.